This T cell receptor beta chain comes out of a study of T-cell memory formation after mild COVID-19. Germline V gives CDR1 SGHTA, CDR2 FQGNSA. V shed 3 bases, J shed 2 bases, and the junction held 4 bases outside the gene matches. The CDR3 is 14 residues long. TCRdb re-called the 5' RACE reads through MiXCR, storing one row per CDR3 protein. The table lists about 400,000 distinct CDR3 sequences, more than 15% of them singletons, with under 25% in the top ten. The chain is built from TRBV7-2 and TRBJ2-7; 7 bases line up with TRBD2. This sequence was found in a man aged 18 to 35 who had mild COVID-19 (a few samples of this study predate the infection). Cell type and time point are not known. Sequences were obtained from PBMCs or a T cell subset sorted from them (not recorded which). The CDR3 sequence: CASSLGGPPYEQYF. The CDR3 DNA reads as TGTGCCAGCAGCTTGGGAGGGCCCCCCTACGAGCAGTACTTC.